These 20 T cell receptor beta chains were all obtained from the same sample, sequenced in a study of T cells in Graves' hyperthyroidism and ophthalmopathy. The source material, RNA transcripts, was used to amplify TCR beta CDR3 regions. Primed by the HTBI set, a first-round RT-PCR was run on the TCR CDR3. TCRdb passed the multiplex PCR reads through MiXCR, listing each CDR3 protein once. Among around 380,000 distinct CDR3 sequences listed, roughly 12% were seen once. The sequencing input was blood. Receptors originate from a man in his thirties or forties with Graves' hyperthyroidism that later progressed to Graves' ophthalmopathy.

This clonotype was seen a handful of times. With a much larger clone just one base away, this may be a read error. V and J are TRBV20-1 and TRBJ2-5, with 7 bases identical to TRBD1. Losses at the gene ends were 0 bases for V and 4 bases for J; bases not matched to a gene: 5. The CDR3 length is 14 residues. Germline lookup yields CDR1 DFQATT and CDR2 SNEGSKA (reference sequence). CDR3: CSARDRGQVETQYF. CDR3 DNA sequence: TGCAGTGCTAGAGATAGGGGGCAGGTAGAGACCCAGTACTTC.

This clonotype came up many times. The chain employs TRBV12-5 and TRBJ1-4; D gene ambiguous. The CDR3 sequence is 14 residues long. The ends were cut back, 4 bases at V and 8 bases at J, with 14 bases in the middle. CDR1 and CDR2 (germline): LGHNT, FRNRAP. The DNA for the CDR3 is TGTGCTAGTGGTTCCCGACACGGTCGGGAAAAACTGTTTTTT. Amino acid sequence: CASGSRHGREKLFF.

This clonotype appeared many times. This chain links TRBV28 with TRBJ2-7, with TRBD1 matching 7 bases. V lost 6 bases, J lost 2 bases, and 7 bases stayed unmatched. The CDR3 consists of 14 residues. Germline loops: CDR1 MDHEN, CDR2 SYDVKM. CDR3 residues: CASSTGQVPYEQYF. CDR3 nucleotides: TGTGCCAGCAGCACCGGACAGGTTCCCTACGAGCAGTACTTC.

This rearrangement joins TRBV7-3 to TRBJ1-5, with 7 positions matching TRBD1. The CDR3 covers 20 residues. Germline V gene sequence: CDR1 SGHTA, CDR2 FQGTGA. J lost 0 bases, V lost 1 base, and 15 bases had no gene match. DNA for the CDR3: TGTGCCAGCAGCTTAATACGGGCAGGGGGTCTGTTTAATAGCAATCAGCCCCAGCATTTT. Its translation: CASSLIRAGGLFNSNQPQHF. Looking up the rest from reference TRBV7-3 and TRBJ1-5 gives the full variable domain: GAGVSQTPSNKVTEKGKYVELRCDPISGHTALYWYRQSLGQGPEFLIYFQGTGAADDSGLPNDRFFAVRPEGSVSTLKIQRTERGDSAVYLCASSLIRAGGLFNSNQPQHFGDGTRLSIL.

For this clonotype: A much larger clone is a single base away; this may be a read error. The rearrangement uses TRBV6-1 and TRBJ1-4; 7 bases match TRBD1. This CDR3 contains 16 residues. From germline, CDR1 is MNHNS and CDR2 SASEGT. CDR3 region: CASSAYRGVANGKLFF. In DNA, the CDR3 is TGTGCCAGCAGTGCCTACAGGGGAGTTGCTAATGGAAAACTGTTTTTT.

Points on this clonotype: Sequence at one end of the junction differs from germline and may be a read error. The chain couples TRBV25-1 to TRBJ2-2; TRBD1 is a possible D gene (6 bases). The CDR3 has 15 amino acids. Germline CDR1 and CDR2: MGHDK and SYGVNS. This chain's CDR3 is CASSELQGNTGELFF. The CDR3 DNA follows: TGTGCCAGCAGCGAATTACAGGGTAACACCGGGGAGCTGTTTTTT. The variable domain in full, completed from reference TRBV25-1 and TRBJ2-2, reads EADIYQTPRYLVIGTGKKITLECSQTMGHDKMYWYQQDPGMELHLIHYSYGVNSTEKGDLSSESTVSRIRTEHFPLTLESARPSHTSQYLCASSELQGNTGELFFGEGSRLTVL.

The rearrangement joins TRBV7-6 to TRBJ2-1; D tentatively fits TRBD1 or TRBD2 (6 bases each). Trimming cost V 1 base and J 1 base, with 29 bases left between them. The CDR3 covers 22 residues. Germline lookup yields CDR1 SGHVS and CDR2 FNYEAQ. Written as DNA, the CDR3 is TGTGCCAGCAGCTTAGGCCTTTATTTGGAGAGGGGGGCACAATATTCCTACAATGAGCAGTTCTTC. Residues: CASSLGLYLERGAQYSYNEQFF.

The rearrangement links TRBV10-1 to TRBJ1-2, with a weak D call TRBD1 (5 bases). Per the germline V gene, CDR1 is WNHNN and CDR2 is SYGVQD (reference sequence). The CDR3 spans 14 residues. Trimming pared 0 bases from V and 7 bases from J, leaving 12 bases between. The CDR3 reads CASSESIGGGGYTF. The DNA for the CDR3 is TGCGCCAGCAGTGAGTCGATCGGGGGAGGTGGCTACACCTTC.

This clonotype occurred many times. V and J are TRBV20-1 and TRBJ1-4; D remains ambiguous. Trimming took 7 bases from V and 5 from J, leaving 8 bases between them. Germline CDR1 DFQATT, CDR2 SNEGSKA (reference sequence). The CDR3 runs 11 residues. The CDR3 DNA follows: TGCAGTGGGGGAGAGAATGAAAAACTGTTTTTT. Its protein is CSGGENEKLFF.

This clonotype has at least ten counts. The chain uses TRBV11-3 and TRBJ2-5, with 8 bases matching TRBD1. Germline CDR1 is SGHNT and CDR2 is YENEEA. The CDR3 spans 16 residues. V lost 5 bases and J lost 5; bases outside the gene matches: 13. The CDR3 DNA sequence: TGTGCCAGCAGCACCCCCGGACAGGGAGCTAGGGAGACCCAGTACTTC. Its protein is CASSTPGQGARETQYF.

This clonotype was seen a handful of times. The chain is built from TRBV29-1 and TRBJ1-2; no clear D. CDR1 and CDR2 from the germline V gene are SQVTM and ANQGSEA. CDR3 length: 13 amino acids. Trimming stripped 3 bases from V and 1 base from J, with 9 bases between. CDR3 sequence reads: CSVDVSFNYGYTF. CDR3 nucleotides: TGCAGCGTTGATGTCAGTTTTAACTATGGCTACACCTTC. The full variable domain, in which reference TRBV29-1 and TRBJ1-2 provide the parts outside the CDR3, is SAVISQKPSRDICQRGTSLTIQCQVDSQVTMMFWYRQQPGQSLTLIATANQGSEATYESGFVIDKFPISRPNLTFSTLTVSNMSPEDSSIYLCSVDVSFNYGYTFGSGTRLTVV.

This sequence joins TRBV30 and TRBJ1-6, with D unclear. The CDR3 extends over 14 amino acids. Germline assignment: CDR1 GTSNPN and CDR2 SVGIG (reference sequence). Trimming left V 5 bases short and J 7 bases short, with 15 bases between. Here the CDR3 reads CAWGRQSSNSPLHF. The CDR3 coding sequence is TGTGCCTGGGGTCGGCAGAGCTCAAATTCACCCCTCCACTTT.

In its sample, this clonotype was seen a few times. This chain joins TRBV13 and TRBJ1-6; 7 nucleotides match TRBD1. The CDR3 totals 16 residues. V shed 5 bases and J 6 bases; nucleotides not matched to a gene: 10. Germline-derived CDR1 and CDR2 are PRHDT and FYEKMQ (reference sequence). The CDR3 bases are TGTGCCAGCAGCCTTCGGACAGGCGTACTTAATTCACCCCTCCACTTT. This gives the protein CASSLRTGVLNSPLHF.

This clonotype was recorded at least ten times. The chain is built from TRBV7-7 and TRBJ2-2; TRBD2 matches 12 bases. The CDR3 is 18 amino acids. V was pared by 5 bases and J by 4 bases, with 11 bases of the junction left unmatched. Germline-derived CDR1 and CDR2 are SSHAT and FNYEAQ (reference sequence). For the CDR3, the DNA is TGTGCCAGCAGCCTCCACCTGGGGGGACTAGCGGGCACCGGGGAGCTGTTTTTT. Protein: CASSLHLGGLAGTGELFF.

This clonotype has just a few counts. The chain is built from TRBV5-4 and TRBJ2-5, with 8 nucleotides matching TRBD1. The CDR3 has 14 residues. The ends lost 5 bases at V and 4 bases at J; junction bases unmatched: 7. The germline CDR1 and CDR2 sequences are SGHNT and YYREEE (reference sequence). CDR3 in DNA: TGTGCCAGCAGGCCCACAGGGGGAGGAGAGACCCAGTACTTC. Its protein is CASRPTGGGETQYF.

This clonotype was detected only a few times. This chain links TRBV18 with TRBJ1-1; no clear D gene. The CDR3 totals 15 residues. Deletions cut 0 bases from V and 0 bases from J, with 8 bases between. Germline CDR1 is KGHSH and CDR2 is LQKENI. The CDR3 bases are TGTGCCAGCTCACCACCCTTAGCCGTGAACACTGAAGCTTTCTTT. Amino acid sequence: CASSPPLAVNTEAFF.

This clonotype was counted at least ten times. The chain recombines TRBV20-1 with TRBJ2-3, with unresolved D. The V end was cut by 3 bases, the J end by 4 bases, with 2 bases between. The CDR3 has 10 residues. CDR1 and CDR2 from the germline V gene are DFQATT and SNEGSKA (reference sequence). This chain's CDR3 is CSARADTQYF. In DNA form, the CDR3 reads TGCAGTGCTAGGGCAGATACGCAGTATTTT.

This clonotype appeared a few times. V gene TRBV5-1 combines with J gene TRBJ1-2; D remains ambiguous. CDR3 length equals 16 residues. Germline lookup yields CDR1 SGHRS and CDR2 YFSETQ. The germline V and J ends were trimmed by 0 bases and 1 base, with 13 bases remaining between them. Written as DNA, the CDR3 is TGCGCCAGCAGCTTGGGCAGGAGACAAAATAACTATGGCTACACCTTC. Translating gives CASSLGRRQNNYGYTF.

The chain combines TRBV24-1 with TRBJ2-1; unclear D gene. Between the trimmed V and J ends, which lost 1 base and 8 bases, there was a span of 5 bases. The CDR3 loop spans 12 amino acids. Germline V gene sequence: CDR1 KGHDR, CDR2 SFDVKD. DNA of the CDR3: TGTGCCACCAGTGATTTTAGAGATGAGCAGTTCTTC. It encodes CATSDFRDEQFF.

This clonotype was seen repeatedly, ten times or more. The V gene is TRBV11-2, the J gene TRBJ1-1, with unresolved D. V shed 0 bases and J shed 11 bases, with 22 bases lying between them. This CDR3 comprises 16 residues. The germline V gene encodes CDR1 SGHAT and CDR2 FQNNGV. CDR3 residues: CASSLDGLLGRGVAFF. CDR3 DNA sequence: TGTGCCAGCAGCTTAGACGGTCTTCTAGGGCGGGGTGTTGCTTTCTTT.